The 2 T cell receptor beta chains in this list originate from one sample, sequenced in a study of cytomegalovirus exposure and HLA in healthy donors (dated by TCRdb to 2017 to 2019). The library was built by means of the immunoSEQ multiplex PCR assay. Held by TCRdb, this immuneACCESS table contains in-frame sequences only and omits some clones. Under half of the omission traces to an unresolved V gene where checked; the cause of the rest is unknown. The sample profile shows roughly 60,000 clones; around 94% of them were found once. Jointly, the top ten make up about 2.1% of the sample. Sequenced sample: PBMCs. Receptors were obtained from a young man in good health and CMV-seronegative.

This chain uses TRBV4-3 with TRBJ2-3; TRBD2 matches 11 bases. The CDR3 loop spans 17 amino acids. J gave up 1 base and V 1 base, and 4 bases lay outside the gene matches. Germline V lookup: CDR1 LGHNA, CDR2 YSLEER. DNA of the CDR3: TGCGCCAGCAGCCAAGGACTAGCGGGATCCGGCACAGATACGCAGTATTTT. As protein: CASSQGLAGSGTDTQYF.

CDR3 region: CASSPSRETQYF. CDR3 DNA sequence: TGTGCCAGTAGTCCTTCCAGGGAGACCCAGTACTTC. The chain has TRBV19 and TRBJ2-5, with no clear D. The germline CDR1 and CDR2 sequences are LNHDA and SQIVND (reference sequence). The germline V and J ends were trimmed by 5 bases and 5 bases, with 9 bases remaining between them. The CDR3 spans 12 residues.